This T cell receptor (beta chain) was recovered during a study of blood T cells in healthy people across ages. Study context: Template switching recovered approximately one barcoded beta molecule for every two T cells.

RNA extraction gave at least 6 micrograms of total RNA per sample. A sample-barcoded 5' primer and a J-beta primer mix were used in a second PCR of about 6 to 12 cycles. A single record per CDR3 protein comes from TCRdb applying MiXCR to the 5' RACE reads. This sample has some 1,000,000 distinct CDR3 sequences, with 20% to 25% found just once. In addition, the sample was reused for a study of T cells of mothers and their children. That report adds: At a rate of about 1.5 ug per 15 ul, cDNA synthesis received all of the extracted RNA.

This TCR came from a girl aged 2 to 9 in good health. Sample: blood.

Written as DNA, the CDR3 is TGTGCCAGCAGTTACTCGACCGTGAACACTGAAGCTTTCTTT. As protein: CASSYSTVNTEAFF. The genes are TRBV6-5 and TRBJ1-1, with unresolved D. The V end lost 0 bases, the J end lost 0 bases, and 5 bases lay between the germline ends. Germline CDR1 and CDR2: MNHEY and SVGAGI. The CDR3 is 14 residues long.